The T cell receptor (beta chain) described here comes from a study of post-analysis software for immune sequencing data. Study observations and caveats: Compared with controls, patients showed significantly lower normalized Chao1 diversity. Among four to six TRBV segments more frequent in patients than controls were TRBV5-6, TRBV5-1 and TRBV20-1.

Unique molecular identifiers were carried by the TCR beta cDNA libraries. TCRdb called the PCR reads again in MiXCR, with one record for every CDR3 protein. The sample carries around 700,000 distinct CDR3 sequences, approximately 60% recorded once. In the case of this clonotype: Antigen: not known.

The germline gives CDR1 SQVTM, CDR2 ANQGSEA. Trimming took off 7 bases at V and 7 bases at J, with 20 bases between the two ends. CDR3 size: 14 residues. Sequencing was carried out using blood. This chain links TRBV29-1 with TRBJ2-1; maybe TRBD1 (7 bases). This receptor was obtained from a girl aged 2 to 10 with multiple sclerosis. The CDR3 reads CSAADREVRNEQFF. DNA of the CDR3: TGCAGCGCCGCCGACAGGGAGGTTAGGAATGAGCAGTTCTTC.